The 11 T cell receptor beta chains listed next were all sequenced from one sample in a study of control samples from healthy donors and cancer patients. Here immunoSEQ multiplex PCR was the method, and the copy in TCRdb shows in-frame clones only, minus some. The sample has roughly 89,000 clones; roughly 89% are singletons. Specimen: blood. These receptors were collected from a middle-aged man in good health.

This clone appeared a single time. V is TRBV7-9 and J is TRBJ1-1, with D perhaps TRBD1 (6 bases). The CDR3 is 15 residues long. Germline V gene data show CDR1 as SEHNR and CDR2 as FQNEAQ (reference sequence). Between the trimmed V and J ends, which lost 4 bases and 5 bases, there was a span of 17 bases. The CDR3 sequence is CASSSTGWGRTEAFF. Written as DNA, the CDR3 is TGTGCCAGCAGCTCAACAGGGTGGGGGCGGACTGAAGCTTTCTTT.

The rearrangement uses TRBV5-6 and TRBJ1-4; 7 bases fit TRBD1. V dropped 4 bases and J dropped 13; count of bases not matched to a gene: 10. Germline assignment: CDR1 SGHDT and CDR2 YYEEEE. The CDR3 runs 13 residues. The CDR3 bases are TGTGCCAGCAGCCGTGGGACAGAATTCGGACTGTTTTTT. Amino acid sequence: CASSRGTEFGLFF.

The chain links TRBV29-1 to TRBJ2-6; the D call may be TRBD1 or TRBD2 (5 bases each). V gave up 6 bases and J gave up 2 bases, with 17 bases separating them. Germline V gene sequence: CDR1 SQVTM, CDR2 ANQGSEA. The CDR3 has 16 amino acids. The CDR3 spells CSVGGGQGAGANVLTF. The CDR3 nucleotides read TGCAGCGTAGGAGGCGGGCAGGGAGCTGGGGCCAACGTCCTGACTTTC.

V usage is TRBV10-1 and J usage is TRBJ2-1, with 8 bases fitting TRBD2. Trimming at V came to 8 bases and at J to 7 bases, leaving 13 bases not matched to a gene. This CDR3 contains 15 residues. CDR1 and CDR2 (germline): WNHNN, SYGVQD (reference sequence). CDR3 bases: TGCGCCAGCGCATCCGGGACTAGGGAAGAGAATGAGCAGTTCTTC. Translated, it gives CASASGTREENEQFF.

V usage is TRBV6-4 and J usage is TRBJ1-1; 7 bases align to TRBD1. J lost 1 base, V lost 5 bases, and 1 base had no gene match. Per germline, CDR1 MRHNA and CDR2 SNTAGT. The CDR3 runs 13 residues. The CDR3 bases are TGTGCCAGCAGTCGACAGGGGAACACTGAAGCTTTCTTT. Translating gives CASSRQGNTEAFF.

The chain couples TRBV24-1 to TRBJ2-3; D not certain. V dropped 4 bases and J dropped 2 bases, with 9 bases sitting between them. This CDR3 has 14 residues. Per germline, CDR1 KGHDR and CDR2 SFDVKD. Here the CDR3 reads CATSDPDPTDTQYF. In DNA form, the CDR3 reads TGTGCCACCAGTGACCCGGACCCCACAGATACGCAGTATTTT.

The CDR3 spells CATSDPTGPNQPQHF. DNA of the CDR3: TGTGCCACCAGTGATCCGACAGGGCCCAATCAGCCCCAGCATTTT. This sequence joins TRBV24-1 and TRBJ1-5; 7 nucleotides align to TRBD1. The germline V gene encodes CDR1 KGHDR and CDR2 SFDVKD. With 3 bases clipped from V and 3 bases from J, the junction kept 4 bases outside the gene matches. This CDR3 is 15 amino acids long.

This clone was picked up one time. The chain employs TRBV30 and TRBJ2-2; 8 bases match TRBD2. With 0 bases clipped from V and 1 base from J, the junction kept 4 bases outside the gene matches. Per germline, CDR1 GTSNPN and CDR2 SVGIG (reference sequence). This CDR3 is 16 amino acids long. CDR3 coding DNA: TGTGCCTGGAGTGTACGAGCGGGGGTGAACACCGGGGAGCTGTTTTTT. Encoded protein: CAWSVRAGVNTGELFF.

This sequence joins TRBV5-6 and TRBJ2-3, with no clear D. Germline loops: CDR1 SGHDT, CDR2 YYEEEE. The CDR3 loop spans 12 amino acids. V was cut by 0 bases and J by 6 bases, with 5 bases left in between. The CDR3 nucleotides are TGTGCCAGCAGCTTGGCCCTTGATACGCAGTATTTT. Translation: CASSLALDTQYF. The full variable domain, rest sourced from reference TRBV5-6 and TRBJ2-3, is DAGVTQSPTHLIKTRGQQVTLRCSPKSGHDTVSWYQQALGQGPQFIFQYYEEEERQRGNFPDRFSGHQFPNYSSELNVNALLLGDSALYLCASSLALDTQYFGPGTRLTVL.

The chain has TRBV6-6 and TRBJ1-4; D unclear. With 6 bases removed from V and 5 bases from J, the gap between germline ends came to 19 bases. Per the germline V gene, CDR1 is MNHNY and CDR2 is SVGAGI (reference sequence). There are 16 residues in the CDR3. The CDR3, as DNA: TGTGCCAGCAGAAGGCCCCAAGAGACGCTGAATGAAAAACTGTTTTTT. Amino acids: CASRRPQETLNEKLFF.

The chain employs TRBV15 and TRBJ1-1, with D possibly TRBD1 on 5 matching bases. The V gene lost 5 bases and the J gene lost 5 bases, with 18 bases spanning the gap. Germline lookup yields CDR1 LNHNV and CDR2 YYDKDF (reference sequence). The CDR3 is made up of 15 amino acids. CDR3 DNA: TGTGCCACCAGCCCAGATCGGGGCTTAGGGACTGAAGCTTTCTTT. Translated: CATSPDRGLGTEAFF.